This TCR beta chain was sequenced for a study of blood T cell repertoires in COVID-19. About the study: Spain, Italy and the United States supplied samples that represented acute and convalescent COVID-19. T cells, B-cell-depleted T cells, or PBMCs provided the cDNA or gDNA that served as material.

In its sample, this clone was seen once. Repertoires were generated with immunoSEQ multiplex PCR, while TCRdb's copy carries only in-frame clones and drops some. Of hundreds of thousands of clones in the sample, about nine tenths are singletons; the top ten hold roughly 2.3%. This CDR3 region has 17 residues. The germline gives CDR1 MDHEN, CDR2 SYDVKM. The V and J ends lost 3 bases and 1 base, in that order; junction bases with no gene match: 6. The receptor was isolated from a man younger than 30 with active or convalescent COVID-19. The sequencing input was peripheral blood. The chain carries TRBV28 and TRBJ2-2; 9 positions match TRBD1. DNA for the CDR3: TGTGCCAGCAGTTTCGTCCCGACAGGGGGGAACACCGGGGAGCTGTTTTTT. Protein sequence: CASSFVPTGGNTGELFF.